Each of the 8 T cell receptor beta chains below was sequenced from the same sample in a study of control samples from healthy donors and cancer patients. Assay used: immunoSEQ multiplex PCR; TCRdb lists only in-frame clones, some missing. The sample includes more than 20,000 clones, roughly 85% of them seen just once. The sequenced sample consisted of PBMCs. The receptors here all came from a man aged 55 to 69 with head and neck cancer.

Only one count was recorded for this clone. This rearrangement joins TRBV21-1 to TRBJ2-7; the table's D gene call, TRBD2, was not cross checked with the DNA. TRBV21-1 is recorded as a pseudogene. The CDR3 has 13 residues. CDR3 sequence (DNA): TGTGCCACCCCAACTGACTTCTACTACGAGCAGTACGTC. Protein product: CATPTDFYYEQYV.

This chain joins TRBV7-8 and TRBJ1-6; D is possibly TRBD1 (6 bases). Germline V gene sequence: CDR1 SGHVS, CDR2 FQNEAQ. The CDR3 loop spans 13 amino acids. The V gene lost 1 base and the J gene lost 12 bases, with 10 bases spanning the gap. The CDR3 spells CASSLGGQIPLHF. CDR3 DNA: TGTGCCAGCAGCTTAGGAGGACAGATACCCCTCCACTTT.

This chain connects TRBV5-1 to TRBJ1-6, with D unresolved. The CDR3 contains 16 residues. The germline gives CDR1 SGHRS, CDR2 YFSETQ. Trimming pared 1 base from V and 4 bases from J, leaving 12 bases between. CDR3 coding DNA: TGCGCCAGCAGCTTGAATTCCGACTCTTATAATTCACCCCTCCACTTT. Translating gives CASSLNSDSYNSPLHF. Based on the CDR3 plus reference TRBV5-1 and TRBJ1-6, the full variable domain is KAGVTQTPRYLIKTRGQQVTLSCSPISGHRSVSWYQQTPGQGLQFLFEYFSETQRNKGNFPGRFSGRQFSNSRSEMNVSTLELGDSALYLCASSLNSDSYNSPLHFGNGTRLTVT.

CDR3 amino acids: CASSLGSAAGGTQYF. DNA of the CDR3: TGTGCCAGCAGTTTAGGGTCCGCCGCGGGGGGGACCCAGTACTTC. The chain recombines TRBV28 with TRBJ2-5; 8 bases line up with TRBD2. Germline V gives CDR1 MDHEN, CDR2 SYDVKM. Germline trimming cut 2 bases from V and 7 bases from J; bases unmatched to any gene: 9. The CDR3 length is 15 residues.

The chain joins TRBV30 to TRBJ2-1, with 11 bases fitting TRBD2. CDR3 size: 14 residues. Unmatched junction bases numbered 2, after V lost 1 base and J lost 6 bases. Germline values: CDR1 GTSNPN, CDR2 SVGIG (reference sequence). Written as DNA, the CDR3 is TGTGCCTGGAGTGGGCTAGCGGGAGGCAATGAGCAGTTCTTC. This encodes CAWSGLAGGNEQFF.

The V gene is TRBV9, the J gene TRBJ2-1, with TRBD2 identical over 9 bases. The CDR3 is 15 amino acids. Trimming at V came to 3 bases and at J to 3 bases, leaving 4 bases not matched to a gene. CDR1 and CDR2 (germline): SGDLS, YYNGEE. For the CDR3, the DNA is TGTGCCAGCAGCGGGGGACTAGCTGACTACAATGAGCAGTTCTTC. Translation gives CASSGGLADYNEQFF.

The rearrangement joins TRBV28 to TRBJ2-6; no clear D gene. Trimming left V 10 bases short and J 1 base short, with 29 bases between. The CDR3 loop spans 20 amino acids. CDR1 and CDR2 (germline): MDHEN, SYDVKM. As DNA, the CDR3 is TGTGCCACCCTCCTACAAGAACTCGGCCCTTTTATTTCTGGGGCCAACGTCCTGACTTTC. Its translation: CATLLQELGPFISGANVLTF.

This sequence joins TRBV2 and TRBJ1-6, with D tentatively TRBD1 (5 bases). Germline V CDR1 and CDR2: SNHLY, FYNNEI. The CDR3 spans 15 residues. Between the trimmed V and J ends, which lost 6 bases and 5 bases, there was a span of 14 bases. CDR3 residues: CASSLTTGDNSPLHF. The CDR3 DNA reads TGTGCCAGCAGCCTAACTACAGGAGATAATTCACCCCTCCACTTT.